Given below is one TCR beta chain in context. Original data processing: Estimates of nucleated cell counts were drawn from the amplification of reference gene primers. This table comes from immunoSEQ multiplex PCR, and its TCRdb copy is limited to in-frame clones, with some not included. V and J calls and clone size follow that table, whereas D and trimming were derived from the DNA. The repertoire holds around 99,000 clones, with 88% as singletons. CDR1 is SGHTA, CDR2 FQGNSA, per germline. V dropped 3 bases and J dropped 3; count of bases not matched to a gene: 0. This CDR3 has 13 amino acids. This specimen comes from a study of blood T cell repertoires in COVID-19. Study background: Specimens from acute and convalescent COVID-19 originated in the United States, Italy and Spain. PBMCs, B-cell-depleted T cells, or T cells provided the cDNA or gDNA that made up the material.

The J gene is TRBJ1-2, the V gene TRBV7-2, with TRBD1 identical over 8 bases. The sequencing sample was made of peripheral blood. This TCR was recovered from a man aged 50-60 years with active or convalescent COVID-19. CDR3: CASSLTGDYGYTF. CDR3 nucleotide sequence: TGTGCCAGCAGCTTGACAGGGGACTATGGCTACACCTTC.